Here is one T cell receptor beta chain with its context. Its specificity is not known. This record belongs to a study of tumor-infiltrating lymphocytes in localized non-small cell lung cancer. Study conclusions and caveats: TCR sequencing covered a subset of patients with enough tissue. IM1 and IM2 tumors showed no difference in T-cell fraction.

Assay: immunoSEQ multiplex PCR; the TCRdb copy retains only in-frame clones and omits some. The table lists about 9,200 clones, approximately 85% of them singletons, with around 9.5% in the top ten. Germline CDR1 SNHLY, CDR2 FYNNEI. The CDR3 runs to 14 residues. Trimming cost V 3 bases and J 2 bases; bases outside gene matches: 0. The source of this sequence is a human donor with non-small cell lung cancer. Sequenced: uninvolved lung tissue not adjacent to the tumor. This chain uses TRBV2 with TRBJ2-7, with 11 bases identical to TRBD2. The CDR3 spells CASSEGLAAYEQYF. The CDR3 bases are TGTGCCAGCAGTGAGGGACTAGCGGCCTACGAGCAGTACTTC.